This record looks at one T cell receptor (beta chain) sequence and its context. The V end lost 0 bases, the J end lost 1 base, and 7 bases lay between the germline ends. There are 14 residues in the CDR3. The germline V gene encodes CDR1 SGHRS and CDR2 YFSETQ. The protocol was immunoSEQ multiplex PCR, while the TCRdb copy is restricted to in-frame clones and leaves out a portion. In the table there are roughly 180,000 clones, 82% of which are singletons. This record belongs to a study of blood T cell repertoires in COVID-19. Symptom resolution, clearance, or two negative PCRs marked donors in Cohort 3 as recovered.

The rearrangement uses TRBV5-1 and TRBJ1-1, with D uncertain. This receptor was taken from a man between 60 and 75 years old who had recovered from COVID-19. Sequencing input: PBMCs or T cells enriched from blood (not recorded which). The CDR3 nucleotides read TGCGCCAGCAGCTTGGTAACAGAGAACACTGAAGCTTTCTTT. Its translation is CASSLVTENTEAFF. The entire variable domain, with the rest obtained from reference TRBV5-1 and TRBJ1-1, is as follows: KAGVTQTPRYLIKTRGQQVTLSCSPISGHRSVSWYQQTPGQGLQFLFEYFSETQRNKGNFPGRFSGRQFSNSRSEMNVSTLELGDSALYLCASSLVTENTEAFFGQGTRLTVV.